A selection of T cell receptor beta chains follows, all from one sample in a study of Tregs in tolerant kidney transplant recipients. Produced via immunoSEQ multiplex PCR; TCRdb's table is partial and in-frame only. Counted here are under 300,000 clones, about 80% occurring once; the ten biggest clones make up over 0.5%. Sequencing used CD4+ T cells from blood. These TCRs come from a human donor in good health. The CDR3 runs from the conserved cysteine through the conserved F or W. A D gene is named only where the DNA matches it firmly. The size entry is marked missing in some rows and otherwise reads once, few, many or a size class.

j_call	v_call	d_call	clone_size	cdr3_nt	cdr3_aa
TRBJ2-1	TRBV27	NA	NA	TGTGCCAGCACCGCCCCCGGACAGTTCGACAATGAGCAGTTCTTC	CASTAPGQFDNEQFF
TRBJ1-3	TRBV5-1	NA	NA	TGCGCCAGCAGCTTGGCCAGGCCCTCTGGAAACACCATATATTTT	CASSLARPSGNTIYF
TRBJ2-3	TRBV4-1	NA	NA	TGCGCCAGCAGCCATACGAGCACAGATACGCAGTATTTT	CASSHTSTDTQYF
TRBJ2-3	TRBV30	NA	NA	TGTGCCTGGGGCCCCGGCCTAGGAACAGATACGCAGTATTTT	CAWGPGLGTDTQYF
TRBJ2-1	TRBV11-3	NA	NA	TGTGCCAGCAGCTTAGATCGGCCCGGTCAAGGGGGTGAGCAGTTCTTC	CASSLDRPGQGGEQFF
TRBJ2-1	TRBV7-3	TRBD1	NA	TGTGCCAGCAGCTTACAGGGGGCCAATGAGCAGTTCTTC	CASSLQGANEQFF
TRBJ2-5	TRBV6-1	TRBD1	NA	TGTGCCAGCAGTACATATCCGGGACAGCAAGAGACCCAGTACTTC	CASSTYPGQQETQYF
TRBJ2-7	TRBV7-9	TRBD1	few	TGTGCCAGCAGCTTTGCCGACAGGGGAGGATACGAGCAGTACTTC	CASSFADRGGYEQYF
TRBJ2-4	TRBV7-2	TRBD1	NA	TGTGCCAGCAGCTTAGGTGGGACAGGGGATTTGGCCAAAAACATTCAGTACTTC	CASSLGGTGDLAKNIQYF
TRBJ2-5	TRBV7-2	TRBD2	NA	TGTGCCAGCAGCTCCCCCCGACTAGCGGGAGGGAGGGAGACCCAGTACTTC	CASSSPRLAGGRETQYF
TRBJ2-5	TRBV18	NA	NA	TGTGCCAGCTCACCAAACGAGGGGACGTCGGAGACCCAGTACTTC	CASSPNEGTSETQYF
TRBJ1-1	TRBV6-1	NA	NA	TGTGCCAGCAGTTTGACTGGACAGAAAGCTTTCTTT	CASSLTGQKAFF
TRBJ2-5	TRBV5-1	NA	NA	TGCGCCAGCAGCTTGGTGCGGCTGCAGACCCAGTACTTC	CASSLVRLQTQYF
TRBJ2-3	TRBV6-1	NA	NA	TGTGCCAGCAGGAAGGACGAGGTCACAGATACGCAGTATTTT	CASRKDEVTDTQYF
TRBJ1-5	TRBV15	TRBD1	NA	TGTGCCACCAGCAGTCCGGGACAGGCCGCTACAAATCAGCCCCAGCATTTT	CATSSPGQAATNQPQHF
TRBJ1-1	TRBV7-9	NA	NA	TGTGCCAGCAGCTTGGGGGCATTAACTGAAGCTTTCTTT	CASSLGALTEAFF
TRBJ2-5	TRBV5-1	NA	NA	TGCGCCAGTCAGCCAGAGGGAGGAGAGACCCAGTACTTC	CASQPEGGETQYF
TRBJ2-3	TRBV6-5	NA	NA	TGTGCCAGCAGTTACCCAAAGTCAGGGGGCACAGATACGCAGTATTTT	CASSYPKSGGTDTQYF
TRBJ1-1	TRBV27	NA	NA	TGTGCCAGCAGTCCATTGGCTGGGCCAGGCACTGAAGCTTTCTTT	CASSPLAGPGTEAFF
TRBJ2-3	TRBV29-1	NA	NA	TGCAGCGTTGATGCTCACCCCACAGATACGCAGTATTTT	CSVDAHPTDTQYF
TRBJ1-1	TRBV7-9	NA	NA	TGTGCCAGCAGCTTCCTGATGGGGACTGAAGCTTTCTTT	CASSFLMGTEAFF
TRBJ2-7	TRBV4-1	TRBD2	NA	TGCGCCAGCAGCCAAGGACTAGCGGGGGGTGTCTCCTACGAGCAGTACTTC	CASSQGLAGGVSYEQYF